This section outlines one TCR beta chain sequence together with its context. The antigen this receptor binds is unknown. The input lacks base qualities; no much larger clone sits a single base away. The library was obtained by RT-PCR. The sample was run on an Illumina HiSeq 2500. TCRdb passed the public sequencing reads through fastp at Q25 and MiXCR, retaining productive beta sequences. For every CDR3 protein sequence, its rows merge into one entry that carries the most common genes and DNA. Across this sample there are under 850,000 distinct CDR3 sequences, with 18% seen only once. The top ten clones comprise about a tenth of the sample. This sample was taken from a study of response to subunit inactivated influenza vaccine (dated by TCRdb to the late 2010s). About the full investigation: The study used deep quantitative T cell receptor repertoire profiling to track responses to a trivalent subunit inactivated influenza vaccine. The paper's findings and limits, for the study overall: It was suggested by the authors that each seasonal influenza vaccination may recruit only a limited number of new T cells.

Via the germline V gene (reference sequence), CDR1 is MNHEY and CDR2 SMNVEV. The CDR3, from cysteine to phenylalanine, totals 16 residues. Only the CDR3 DNA is retained, 48 bases long and in frame from the first base. V has 1 base trimmed and J has 9 bases trimmed; junction bases matching no gene number 11. The source is a man in his forties or fifties who received an inactivated influenza vaccine. Donor details come from another sample of the same person, matched by shared clones. Sequenced here: PBMCs from blood, sampled 4 to 6 days after vaccination. The sequence is built from TRBV27 and TRBJ2-1; 8 bases in between match TRBD2. The DNA sequence is as follows: TGTGCCAGCAGTTTATGGGCGGGAGGCCGCCCCGGTGAGCAGTTCTTC. Its protein product is CASSLWAGGRPGEQFF.